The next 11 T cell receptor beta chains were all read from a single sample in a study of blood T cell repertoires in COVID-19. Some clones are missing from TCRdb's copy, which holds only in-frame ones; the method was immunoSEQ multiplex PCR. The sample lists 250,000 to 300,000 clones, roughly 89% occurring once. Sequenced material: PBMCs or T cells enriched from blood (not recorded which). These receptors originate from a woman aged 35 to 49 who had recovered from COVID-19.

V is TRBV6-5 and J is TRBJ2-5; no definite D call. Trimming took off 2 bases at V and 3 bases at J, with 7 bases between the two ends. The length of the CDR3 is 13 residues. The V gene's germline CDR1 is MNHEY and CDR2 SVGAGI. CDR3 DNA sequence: TGTGCCAGCAGTTACACAACTAAAGAGACCCAGTACTTC. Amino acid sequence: CASSYTTKETQYF.

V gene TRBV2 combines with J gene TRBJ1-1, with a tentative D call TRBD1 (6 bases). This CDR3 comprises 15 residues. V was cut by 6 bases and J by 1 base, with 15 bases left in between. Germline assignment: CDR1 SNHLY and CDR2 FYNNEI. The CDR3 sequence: CASRVITGQNTEAFF. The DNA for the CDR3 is TGTGCCAGCAGAGTGATTACAGGGCAGAACACTGAAGCTTTCTTT.

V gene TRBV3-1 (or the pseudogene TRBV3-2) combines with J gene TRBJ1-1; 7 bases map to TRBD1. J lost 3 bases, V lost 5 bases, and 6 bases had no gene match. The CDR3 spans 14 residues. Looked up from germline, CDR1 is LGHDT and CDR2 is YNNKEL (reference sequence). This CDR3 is CASSTRGQDTEAFF. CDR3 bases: TGTGCCAGCAGCACTAGGGGGCAGGACACTGAAGCTTTCTTT.

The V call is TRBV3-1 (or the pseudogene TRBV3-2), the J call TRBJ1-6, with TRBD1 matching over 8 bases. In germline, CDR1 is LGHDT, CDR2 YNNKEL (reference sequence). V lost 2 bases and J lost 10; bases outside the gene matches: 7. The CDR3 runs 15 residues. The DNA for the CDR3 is TGTGCCAGCAGCCAATCCCAGGGGGCAGGATCACCCCTCCACTTT. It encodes CASSQSQGAGSPLHF.

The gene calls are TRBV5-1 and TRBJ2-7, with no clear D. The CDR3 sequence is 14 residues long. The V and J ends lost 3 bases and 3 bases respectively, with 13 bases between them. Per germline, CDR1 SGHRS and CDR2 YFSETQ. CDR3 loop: CASSSSRAGYEQYF. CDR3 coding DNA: TGCGCCAGCAGCTCCTCGCGCGCCGGCTACGAGCAGTACTTC.

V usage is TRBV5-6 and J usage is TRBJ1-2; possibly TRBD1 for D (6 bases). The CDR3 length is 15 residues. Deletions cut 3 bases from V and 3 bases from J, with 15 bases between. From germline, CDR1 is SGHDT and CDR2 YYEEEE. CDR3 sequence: CASSSLQGFDYGYTF. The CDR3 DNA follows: TGTGCCAGCAGCTCCCTACAGGGATTCGACTATGGCTACACCTTC.

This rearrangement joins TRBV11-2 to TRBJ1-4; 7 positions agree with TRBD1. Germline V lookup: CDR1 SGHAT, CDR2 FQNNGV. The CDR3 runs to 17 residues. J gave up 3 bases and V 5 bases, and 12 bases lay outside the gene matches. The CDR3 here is CASSETGTVRANEKLFF. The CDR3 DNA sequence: TGTGCCAGCAGCGAGACCGGGACAGTCCGAGCTAATGAAAAACTGTTTTTT.

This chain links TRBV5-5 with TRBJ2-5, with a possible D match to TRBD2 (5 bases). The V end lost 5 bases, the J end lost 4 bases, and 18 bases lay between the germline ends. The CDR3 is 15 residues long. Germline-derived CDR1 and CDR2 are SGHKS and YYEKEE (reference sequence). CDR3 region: CASRALRGVAETQYF. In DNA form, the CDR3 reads TGTGCCAGCAGAGCCCTCCGGGGTGTAGCAGAGACCCAGTACTTC.

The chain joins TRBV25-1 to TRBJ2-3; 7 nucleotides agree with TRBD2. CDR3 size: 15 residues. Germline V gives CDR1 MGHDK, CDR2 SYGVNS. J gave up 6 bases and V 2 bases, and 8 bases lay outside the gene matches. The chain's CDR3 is CASSESGEEWDTQYF. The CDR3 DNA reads TGTGCCAGCAGTGAAAGCGGGGAGGAATGGGATACGCAGTATTTT.

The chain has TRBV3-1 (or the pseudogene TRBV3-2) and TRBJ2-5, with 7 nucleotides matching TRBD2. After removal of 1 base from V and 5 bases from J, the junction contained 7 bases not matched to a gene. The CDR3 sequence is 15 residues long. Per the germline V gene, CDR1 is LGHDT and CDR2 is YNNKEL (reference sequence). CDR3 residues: CASSQVQVGGETQYF. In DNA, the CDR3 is TGTGCCAGCAGCCAAGTCCAGGTCGGGGGGGAGACCCAGTACTTC.

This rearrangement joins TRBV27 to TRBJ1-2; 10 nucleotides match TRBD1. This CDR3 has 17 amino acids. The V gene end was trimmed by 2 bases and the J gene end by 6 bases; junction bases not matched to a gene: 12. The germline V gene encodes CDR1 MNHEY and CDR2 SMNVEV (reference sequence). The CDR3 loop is CASSLLRGTGVGDGYTF. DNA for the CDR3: TGTGCCAGCAGTTTACTCCGTGGGACAGGGGTTGGAGATGGCTACACCTTC.